This T cell receptor beta chain was identified during a study of shared clonotypes between healthy human individuals. Libraries were prepared by immunoSEQ multiplex PCR; TCRdb keeps only in-frame clonotypes and omits some of them. The table records about 2.2 million clones, approximately 94% of them present only once. From germline, CDR1 is SEHNR and CDR2 FQNEAQ (reference sequence). V gave up 4 bases and J gave up 7 bases, with 7 bases separating them. This CDR3 contains 12 residues. Naive CD8 cells lacked CD45RO and underwent positive selection for CCR7, leaving out terminally differentiated effector memory CD45RA+ cells.

V is TRBV7-9 and J is TRBJ1-4; D unclear. Sequencing used naive CD8+ T cells from PBMCs. This clonotype was sampled from a young man in good health. Some clones in this sample may be carry-over from other donors' samples. This chain's CDR3 is CASSSATEKLFF. Written as DNA, the CDR3 is TGTGCCAGCAGCTCAGCCACTGAAAAACTGTTTTTT.